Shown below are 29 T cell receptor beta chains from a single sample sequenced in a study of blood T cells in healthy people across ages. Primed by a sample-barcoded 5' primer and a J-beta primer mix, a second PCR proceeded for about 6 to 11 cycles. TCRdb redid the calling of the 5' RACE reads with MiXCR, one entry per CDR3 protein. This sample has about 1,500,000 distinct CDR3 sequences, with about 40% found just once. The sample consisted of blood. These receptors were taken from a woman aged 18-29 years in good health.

The CDR3, as DNA: TGTGCCAGCAGTTTACCTTGGAGAGCTACGGAGCAGTACTTC. Encoded protein: CASSLPWRATEQYF. The rearrangement links TRBV28 to TRBJ2-4; the D is unclear. The ends were cut back, 2 bases at V and 13 bases at J, with 18 bases in the middle. The CDR3 loop spans 14 amino acids. Germline loops: CDR1 MDHEN, CDR2 SYDVKM.

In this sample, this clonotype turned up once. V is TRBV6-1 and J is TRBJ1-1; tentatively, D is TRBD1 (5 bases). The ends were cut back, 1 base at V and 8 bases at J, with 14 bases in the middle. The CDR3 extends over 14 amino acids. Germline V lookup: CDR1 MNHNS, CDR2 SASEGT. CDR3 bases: TGTGCCAGCAGTGAAGGGGGCTCTAAGACCGAAGCTTTCTTT. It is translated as CASSEGGSKTEAFF.

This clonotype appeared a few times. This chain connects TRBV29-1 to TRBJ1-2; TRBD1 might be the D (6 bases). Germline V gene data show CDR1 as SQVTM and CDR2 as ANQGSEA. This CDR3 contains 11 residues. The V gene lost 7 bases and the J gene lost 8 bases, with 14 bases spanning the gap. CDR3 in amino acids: CSGDRLEGYTF. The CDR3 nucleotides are TGCAGCGGCGACAGGTTGGAAGGCTACACCTTC.

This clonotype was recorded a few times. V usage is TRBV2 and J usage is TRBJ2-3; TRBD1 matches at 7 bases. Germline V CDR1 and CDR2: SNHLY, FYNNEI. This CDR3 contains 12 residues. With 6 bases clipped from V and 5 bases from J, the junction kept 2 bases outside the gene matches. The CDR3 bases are TGTGCCAGCAGAGGGACAGTAGATACGCAGTATTTT. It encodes CASRGTVDTQYF.

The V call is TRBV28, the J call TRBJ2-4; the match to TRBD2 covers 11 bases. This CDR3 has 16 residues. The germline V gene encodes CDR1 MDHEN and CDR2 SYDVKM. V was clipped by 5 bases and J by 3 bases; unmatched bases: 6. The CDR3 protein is CASSATSGGLKNIQYF. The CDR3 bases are TGTGCCAGCAGTGCTACTAGCGGGGGCCTCAAAAACATTCAGTACTTC. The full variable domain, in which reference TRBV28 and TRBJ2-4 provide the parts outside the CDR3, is DVKVTQSSRYLVKRTGEKVFLECVQDMDHENMFWYRQDPGLGLRLIYFSYDVKMKEKGDIPEGYSVSREKKERFSLILESASTNQTSMYLCASSATSGGLKNIQYFGAGTRLSVL.

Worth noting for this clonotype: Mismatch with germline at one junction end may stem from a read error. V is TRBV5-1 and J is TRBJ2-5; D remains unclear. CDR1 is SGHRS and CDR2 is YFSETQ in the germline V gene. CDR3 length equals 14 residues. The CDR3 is CASSLPGTQETQYF. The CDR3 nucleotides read TGTGCCAGCAGTCTACCCGGTACTCAAGAGACCCAGTACTTC.

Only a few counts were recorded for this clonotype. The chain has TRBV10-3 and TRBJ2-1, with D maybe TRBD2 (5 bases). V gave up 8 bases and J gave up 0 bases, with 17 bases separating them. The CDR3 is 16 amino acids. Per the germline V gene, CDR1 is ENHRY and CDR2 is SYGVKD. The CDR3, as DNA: TGTGCCATCTCTAGAGGGCAGGTCGACTCCTACAATGAGCAGTTCTTC. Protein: CAISRGQVDSYNEQFF.

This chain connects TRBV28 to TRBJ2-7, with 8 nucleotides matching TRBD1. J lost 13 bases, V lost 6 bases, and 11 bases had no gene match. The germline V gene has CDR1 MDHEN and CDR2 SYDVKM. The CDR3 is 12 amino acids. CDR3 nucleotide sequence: TGTGCCAGCAGAACTCAGGGGGCGCCATCCTACTTC. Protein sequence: CASRTQGAPSYF. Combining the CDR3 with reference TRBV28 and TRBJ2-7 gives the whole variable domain DVKVTQSSRYLVKRTGEKVFLECVQDMDHENMFWYRQDPGLGLRLIYFSYDVKMKEKGDIPEGYSVSREKKERFSLILESASTNQTSMYLCASRTQGAPSYFGPGTRLTVT.

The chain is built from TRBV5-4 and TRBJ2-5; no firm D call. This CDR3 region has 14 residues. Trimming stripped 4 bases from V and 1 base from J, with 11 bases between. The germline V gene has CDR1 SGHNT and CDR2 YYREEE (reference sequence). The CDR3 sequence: CASSTRQSQETQYF. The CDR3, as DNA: TGTGCCAGCAGCACCCGGCAATCCCAAGAGACCCAGTACTTC.

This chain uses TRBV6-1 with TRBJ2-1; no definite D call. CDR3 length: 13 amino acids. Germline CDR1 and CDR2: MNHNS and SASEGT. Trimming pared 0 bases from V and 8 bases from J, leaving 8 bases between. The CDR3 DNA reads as TGTGCCAGCAGTGAAGCGAGGTGGGATGAGCAGTTCTTC. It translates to CASSEARWDEQFF.

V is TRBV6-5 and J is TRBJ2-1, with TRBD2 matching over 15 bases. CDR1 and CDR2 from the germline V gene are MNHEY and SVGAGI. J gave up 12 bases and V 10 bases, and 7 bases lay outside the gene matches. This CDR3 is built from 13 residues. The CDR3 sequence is CATGGLAGGGQFF. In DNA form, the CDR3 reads TGTGCCACAGGGGGACTAGCGGGGGGTGGGCAGTTCTTC.

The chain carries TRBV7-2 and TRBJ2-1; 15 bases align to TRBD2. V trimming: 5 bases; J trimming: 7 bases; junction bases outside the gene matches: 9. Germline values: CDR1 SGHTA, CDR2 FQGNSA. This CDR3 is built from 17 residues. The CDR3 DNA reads TGTGCCAGCAGCCAGGGACTAGCGGGGGGTATCCGAAATGAGCAGTTCTTC. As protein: CASSQGLAGGIRNEQFF. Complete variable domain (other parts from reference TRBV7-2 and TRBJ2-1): GAGVSQSPSNKVTEKGKDVELRCDPISGHTALYWYRQSLGQGLEFLIYFQGNSAPDKSGLPSDRFSAERTGGSVSTLTIQRTQQEDSAVYLCASSQGLAGGIRNEQFFGPGTRLTVL.

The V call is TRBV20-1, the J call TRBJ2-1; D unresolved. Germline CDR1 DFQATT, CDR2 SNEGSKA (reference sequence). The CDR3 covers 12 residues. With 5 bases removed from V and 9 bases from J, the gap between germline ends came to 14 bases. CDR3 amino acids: CSAYLLSGEQFF. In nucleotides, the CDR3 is TGCAGTGCTTACCTTCTCTCCGGTGAGCAGTTCTTC.

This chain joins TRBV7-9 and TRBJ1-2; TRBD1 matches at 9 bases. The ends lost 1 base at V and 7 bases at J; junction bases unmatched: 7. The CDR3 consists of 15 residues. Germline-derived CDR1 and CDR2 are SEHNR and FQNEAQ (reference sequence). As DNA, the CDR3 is TGTGCCAGCAGCTTAGTCGGGACAGGGCCCGCTGGCTACACCTTC. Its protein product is CASSLVGTGPAGYTF.

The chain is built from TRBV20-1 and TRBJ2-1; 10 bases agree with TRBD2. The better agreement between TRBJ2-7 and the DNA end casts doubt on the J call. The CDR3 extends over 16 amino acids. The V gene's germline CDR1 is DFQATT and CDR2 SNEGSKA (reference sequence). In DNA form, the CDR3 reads TGCAGTGCTAGATCGGCCTTAGCGGGAGGTTACAATGAGCAGTACTTC. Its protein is CSARSALAGGYNEQYF.

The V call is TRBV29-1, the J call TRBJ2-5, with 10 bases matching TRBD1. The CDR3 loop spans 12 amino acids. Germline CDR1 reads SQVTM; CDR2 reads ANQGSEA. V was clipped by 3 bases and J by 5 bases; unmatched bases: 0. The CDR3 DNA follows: TGCAGCGTTGAGGGACAGGGGGAGACCCAGTACTTC. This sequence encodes CSVEGQGETQYF.

The CDR3 protein is CASFPPPGTPSTDTQYF. In DNA form, the CDR3 reads TGTGCCAGCTTTCCACCCCCTGGGACACCGAGCACAGATACGCAGTATTTT. This sequence joins TRBV6-1 and TRBJ2-3, with D possibly being TRBD1 (6 bases). V lost 8 bases and J 0 bases, leaving 21 bases between the germline ends. The CDR3 contains 17 residues. Germline V gene sequence: CDR1 MNHNS, CDR2 SASEGT.

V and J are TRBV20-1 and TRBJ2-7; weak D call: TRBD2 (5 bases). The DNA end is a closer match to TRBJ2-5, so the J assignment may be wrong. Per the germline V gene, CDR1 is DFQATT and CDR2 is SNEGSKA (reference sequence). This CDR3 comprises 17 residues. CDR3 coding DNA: TGCAGTGCTAGAGATCTAAGGTCGGGAAAGACCCCAGAGACCCAGTACTTC. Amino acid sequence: CSARDLRSGKTPETQYF.

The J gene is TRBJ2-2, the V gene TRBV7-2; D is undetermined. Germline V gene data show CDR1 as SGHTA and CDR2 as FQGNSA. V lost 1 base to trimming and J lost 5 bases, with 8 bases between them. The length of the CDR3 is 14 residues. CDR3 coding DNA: TGTGCCAGCAGCTTAGGGGTGGAAACCGGGGAGCTGTTTTTT. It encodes CASSLGVETGELFF.

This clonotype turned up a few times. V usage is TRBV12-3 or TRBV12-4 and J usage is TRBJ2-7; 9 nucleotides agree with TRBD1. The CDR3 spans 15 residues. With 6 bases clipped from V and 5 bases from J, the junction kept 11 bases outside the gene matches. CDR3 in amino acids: CASRDTGTGKDEQYF. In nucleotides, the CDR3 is TGTGCCAGCAGAGATACCGGGACAGGGAAAGACGAGCAGTACTTC.

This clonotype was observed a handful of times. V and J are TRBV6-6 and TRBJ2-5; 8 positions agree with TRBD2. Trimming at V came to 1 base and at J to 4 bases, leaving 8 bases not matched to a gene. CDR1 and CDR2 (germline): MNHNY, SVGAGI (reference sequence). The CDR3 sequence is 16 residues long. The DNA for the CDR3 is TGTGCCAGCAGTTACTATCCTCTCGGGGGGGTAGAGACCCAGTACTTC. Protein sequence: CASSYYPLGGVETQYF.

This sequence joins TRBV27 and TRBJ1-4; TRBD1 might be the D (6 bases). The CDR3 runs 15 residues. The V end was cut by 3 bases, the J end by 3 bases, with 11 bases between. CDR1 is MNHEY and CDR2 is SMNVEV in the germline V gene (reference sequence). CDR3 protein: CASSFTGSANEKLFF. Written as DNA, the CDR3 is TGTGCCAGCAGTTTCACAGGGTCGGCTAATGAAAAACTGTTTTTT.

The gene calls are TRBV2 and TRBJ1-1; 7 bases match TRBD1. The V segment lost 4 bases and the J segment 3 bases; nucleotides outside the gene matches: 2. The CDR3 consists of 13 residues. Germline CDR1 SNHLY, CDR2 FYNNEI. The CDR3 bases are TGTGCCAGCAGTGGACAGGGCTACACTGAAGCTTTCTTT. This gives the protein CASSGQGYTEAFF.

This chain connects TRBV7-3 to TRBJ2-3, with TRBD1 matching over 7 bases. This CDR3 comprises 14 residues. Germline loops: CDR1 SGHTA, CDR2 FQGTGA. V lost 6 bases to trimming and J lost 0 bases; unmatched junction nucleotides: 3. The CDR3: CASRTGRSTDTQYF. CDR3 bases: TGTGCCAGCAGGACAGGGAGAAGCACAGATACGCAGTATTTT.

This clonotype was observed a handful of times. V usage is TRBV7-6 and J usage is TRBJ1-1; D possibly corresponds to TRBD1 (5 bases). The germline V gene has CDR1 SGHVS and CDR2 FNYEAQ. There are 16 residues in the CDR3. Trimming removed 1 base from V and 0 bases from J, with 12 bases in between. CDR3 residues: CASSLGVRQMNTEAFF. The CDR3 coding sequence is TGTGCCAGCAGCTTAGGGGTAAGACAGATGAACACTGAAGCTTTCTTT.

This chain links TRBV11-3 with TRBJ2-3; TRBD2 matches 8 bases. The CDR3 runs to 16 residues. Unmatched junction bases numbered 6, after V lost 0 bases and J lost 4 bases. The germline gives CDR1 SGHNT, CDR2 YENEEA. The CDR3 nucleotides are TGTGCCAGCAGCTTAGAGGCGGGGGGCTTCGCAGATACGCAGTATTTT. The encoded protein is CASSLEAGGFADTQYF.

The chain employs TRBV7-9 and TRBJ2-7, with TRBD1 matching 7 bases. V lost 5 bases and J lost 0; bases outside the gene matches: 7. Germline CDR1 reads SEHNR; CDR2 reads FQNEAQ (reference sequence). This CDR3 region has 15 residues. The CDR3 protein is CASSTTGSSSYEQYF. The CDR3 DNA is TGTGCCAGCAGCACGACAGGGTCAAGCTCCTACGAGCAGTACTTC.

The CDR3 is CASSQAGLAGNYEQYF. The CDR3 coding sequence is TGTGCCAGCAGCCAGGCCGGTTTAGCGGGAAACTATGAGCAGTACTTC. The V gene is TRBV27, the J gene TRBJ2-7; TRBD2 agrees at 8 bases. Looked up from germline, CDR1 is MNHEY and CDR2 is SMNVEV (reference sequence). The CDR3 loop spans 16 amino acids. V lost 6 bases to trimming and J lost 7 bases; unmatched junction nucleotides: 17.

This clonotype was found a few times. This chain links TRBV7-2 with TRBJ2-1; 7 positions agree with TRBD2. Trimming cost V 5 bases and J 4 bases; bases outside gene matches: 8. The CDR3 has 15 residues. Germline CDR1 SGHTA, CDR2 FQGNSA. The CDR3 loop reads CASSPWGEGYNEQFF. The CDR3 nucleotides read TGTGCCAGCAGCCCCTGGGGGGAGGGATACAATGAGCAGTTCTTC.